Detailed here is one T cell receptor beta chain. This clone was seen only once. Its antigen target is currently unknown. No quality values exist for individual bases; no much larger clone is one base distant. This entry belongs to a study of blood T cell repertoires in COVID-19 (TCRdb year 2020). Background on the whole study: Samples from collaborators originated in the United States, Italy and Spain and spanned both the acute and convalescent phases of COVID-19. The samples were drawn from the first 160 participants of the ongoing ImmuneRACE study and from under 1,500 subjects provided by 6 global collaborators. Nearly every sample came with metadata listing a de-identified subject ID, COVID-19 status, age in years and sex. Where available, HLA class I and class II types were obtained from metadata supplied by the sample provider rather than from assay-based typing. The dataset comprised deeply sampled blood TCRbeta repertoires from subjects exposed to, actively infected with, or recovered from COVID-19. The material from the prospective study consisted of cDNA or gDNA derived from T cells, B-cell-depleted T cells, or PBMCs. The repertoires were released in a freely available public database intended as a resource for research on the immune response to SARS-CoV-2.

General conclusions and limits of the study: Clinical and demographic metadata were provided uncurated, with the amount varying by source and participant.

TCRbeta CDR3 regions were amplified from genomic DNA using the immunoSEQ Assay, a bias-controlled multiplex PCR. As for the authors' bioinformatics: The number of nucleated cells in each sample was estimated from the amplification of reference gene primers within the assay. To quantify the absolute abundance of each unique TCRbeta CDR3 rearrangement, sequence reads were collapsed and filtered. For each sample, productive Simpson clonality was calculated as the square root of Simpson's diversity index over productive rearrangements. TCRdb limited this immuneACCESS table to in-frame rearrangements with V and J called. A share of clones is missing; checked studies link under half to unresolved V genes, and the rest is unexplained. V, J and clone size were drawn from that table, and D and trimming were deduced from the DNA. Across this sample there are around 130,000 clones, with around 81% seen only once. The ten largest account for more than 9.5% of the sample.

The collaborating institutions used their own protocols to collect whole blood in K2EDTA tubes. For TCRbeta analysis, collaborators shipped samples as frozen whole blood, isolated PBMCs, or DNA extracted from either of those sample types. This clonotype was obtained from a man aged 35 to 55 with active or convalescent COVID-19. Source material: peripheral blood.

The CDR3 protein: CASSGGRDRRTTNEKLFF. The bases are TGTGCCAGCAGTGGAGGAAGGGACAGGAGGACAACTAATGAAAAACTGTTTTTT. The V and J genes are TRBV6-1 and TRBJ1-4; the junction holds 8 bases that match TRBD1. For CDR1 and CDR2, the germline V gene lists MNHNS and SASEGT. The germline V and J ends show losses of 4 bases and 0 bases respectively, and no gene match explains 10 bases of the junction. The CDR3, from cysteine to phenylalanine, totals 18 residues. Only CDR3 DNA remains: 54 bases, in frame from the first base.